These 21 T cell receptor beta chains were all obtained from the same sample, sequenced in a study of T cell responses to AZD1222 COVID-19 vaccine. TCRdb keeps only in-frame clones here, not all; method: immunoSEQ multiplex PCR. The sample comprises some 97,000 clones, over 90% of which are singletons, and 1.5% to 2% rests with the top ten. The material sequenced was peripheral blood, taken on day 0 of AZD1222 vaccination. The source of these receptors is an adult in good health.

This rearrangement joins TRBV18 to TRBJ2-7; 7 bases are a match to TRBD2. The J segment lost 2 bases and the V segment lost 2 bases, leaving 3 bases of the junction unmatched. Looked up from germline, CDR1 is KGHSH and CDR2 is LQKENI. This CDR3 spans 14 amino acids. DNA of the CDR3: TGTGCCAGCTCACCAGCTAGCGGAACCTACGAGCAGTACTTC. Protein sequence: CASSPASGTYEQYF.

This chain's CDR3 is CASSEMVSRAGELFF. The CDR3 nucleotides are TGTGCCAGCAGTGAAATGGTTAGCCGGGCCGGGGAGCTGTTTTTT. The chain carries TRBV2 and TRBJ2-2, with no clear D. CDR1 SNHLY and CDR2 FYNNEI come from the germline V gene. The CDR3 covers 15 residues. The V gene lost 2 bases and the J gene lost 6 bases, with 13 bases spanning the gap.

V usage is TRBV14 and J usage is TRBJ2-1; D may be TRBD1 (6 bases). From germline, CDR1 is SGHDN and CDR2 FVKESK. The V end was cut by 3 bases, the J end by 1 base, with 19 bases between. There are 18 residues in the CDR3. The CDR3 loop is CASSQARGGSLSYNEQFF. The CDR3 DNA sequence: TGTGCCAGCAGCCAGGCCCGAGGGGGAAGCCTTTCCTACAATGAGCAGTTCTTC.

The chain employs TRBV3-1 (or the pseudogene TRBV3-2) and TRBJ1-5; weak D call: TRBD1 (5 bases). V lost 0 bases and J lost 3, with 9 bases in between. There are 15 residues in the CDR3. Germline V CDR1 and CDR2: LGHDT, YNNKEL (reference sequence). The CDR3 nucleotides are TGTGCCAGCAGCCAAGAAGCAGGGCTCAATCAGCCCCAGCATTTT. This sequence encodes CASSQEAGLNQPQHF.

The chain links TRBV13 to TRBJ2-2, with TRBD2 matching 13 bases. The J segment lost 3 bases and the V segment lost 3 bases, leaving 4 bases of the junction unmatched. This CDR3 spans 17 amino acids. Germline-derived CDR1 and CDR2 are PRHDT and FYEKMQ (reference sequence). CDR3 in amino acids: CASSFLTSGRYTGELFF. CDR3 DNA: TGTGCCAGCAGCTTCTTGACTAGCGGGAGGTACACCGGGGAGCTGTTTTTT.

CDR3 in amino acids: CASSLDPGQRSGNTIYF. In DNA, the CDR3 is TGTGCCAGCAGCTTAGACCCCGGACAGCGATCTGGAAACACCATATATTTT. The chain carries TRBV7-6 and TRBJ1-3, with D possibly being TRBD1 (6 bases). This CDR3 region has 17 residues. The germline CDR1 and CDR2 sequences are SGHVS and FNYEAQ. The V end lost 1 base, the J end lost 1 base, and 14 bases lay between the germline ends.

The CDR3 region is CAWNPGGRNEQYF. The CDR3 nucleotides read TGTGCCTGGAACCCAGGCGGGAGGAACGAGCAGTACTTC. V gene TRBV30 combines with J gene TRBJ2-7, with TRBD2 identical over 8 bases. This CDR3 has 13 residues. Germline-derived CDR1 and CDR2 are GTSNPN and SVGIG (reference sequence). The J segment lost 5 bases and the V segment lost 4 bases, leaving 7 bases of the junction unmatched.

The chain carries TRBV12-3 or TRBV12-4 and TRBJ1-1; TRBD1 might be the D (6 bases). This CDR3 has 13 amino acids. V lost 9 bases and J 1 base, leaving 12 bases between the germline ends. The CDR3 loop is CASSTGQNTEAFF. For the CDR3, the DNA is TGTGCCAGTTCGACAGGTCAGAACACTGAAGCTTTCTTT.

The V gene is TRBV27, the J gene TRBJ1-2, with 10 bases that match TRBD1. The CDR3 runs 15 residues. Trimming took 5 bases from V and 5 from J; bases not matched to a gene: 8. Germline CDR1 reads MNHEY; CDR2 reads SMNVEV (reference sequence). This CDR3 is CASSPLGDRGYGYTF. The CDR3 region has the DNA TGTGCCAGCAGTCCCCTAGGGGACAGGGGATATGGCTACACCTTC.

The genes are TRBV6-5 and TRBJ1-6; D remains ambiguous. Germline V CDR1 and CDR2: MNHEY, SVGAGI. The V gene lost 5 bases and the J gene lost 12 bases, with 17 bases spanning the gap. The CDR3 covers 14 residues. CDR3 DNA sequence: TGTGCCAGCAGTCCCCAGGAAACGGCCATACCCCTCCACTTT. It yields the protein CASSPQETAIPLHF.

The V gene is TRBV30, the J gene TRBJ1-1, with TRBD1 matching 7 bases. This CDR3 spans 13 amino acids. Germline CDR1 is GTSNPN and CDR2 is SVGIG (reference sequence). V lost 5 bases to trimming and J lost 4 bases; unmatched junction nucleotides: 7. CDR3 bases: TGTGCCTGGGTGACAGGGCAGGGCACTGAAGCTTTCTTT. Translation gives CAWVTGQGTEAFF.

The chain employs TRBV4-2 and TRBJ2-7; D is perhaps TRBD2 (6 bases). This CDR3 spans 13 amino acids. In germline, CDR1 is LGHNA, CDR2 YNFKEQ. The V and J ends lost 3 bases and 6 bases respectively, with 12 bases between them. The CDR3 is CASSQTPGGEQYF. DNA for the CDR3: TGTGCCAGCAGCCAGACCCCCGGGGGCGAGCAGTACTTC.

The rearrangement links TRBV5-8 to TRBJ1-4; no definite D call. Germline CDR1 and CDR2: SGHTS and YDEGEE. CDR3 length: 16 amino acids. Trimming pared 2 bases from V and 10 bases from J, leaving 21 bases between. The chain's CDR3 is CASSLSGGTWGGKLFF. The CDR3 region has the DNA TGTGCCAGCAGCTTAAGTGGTGGTACATGGGGAGGAAAACTGTTTTTT.

This chain connects TRBV30 to TRBJ1-1, with 8 bases that match TRBD1. The V gene end was trimmed by 4 bases and the J gene end by 4 bases; junction bases not matched to a gene: 11. This CDR3 comprises 15 residues. Germline values: CDR1 GTSNPN, CDR2 SVGIG (reference sequence). The CDR3 DNA reads as TGTGCCTGGACCCTGAAGACAGGGGAGAGCACTGAAGCTTTCTTT. As protein: CAWTLKTGESTEAFF.

This chain connects TRBV28 to TRBJ1-2, with D maybe TRBD1 (6 bases). The CDR3 spans 16 residues. Germline CDR1 reads MDHEN; CDR2 reads SYDVKM. The V end lost 2 bases, the J end lost 3 bases, and 16 bases lay between the germline ends. The CDR3 DNA reads as TGTGCCAGCAGTTTAAATCCGGGACAACCCCACTATGGCTACACCTTC. Translating gives CASSLNPGQPHYGYTF.

The genes are TRBV5-1 and TRBJ1-5; 11 bases map to TRBD1. CDR3 length: 15 amino acids. The germline V gene has CDR1 SGHRS and CDR2 YFSETQ. The V segment lost 4 bases and the J segment 3 bases; nucleotides outside the gene matches: 3. CDR3 nucleotides: TGCGCCAGCAGCATCGGACAGGGGGCCAATCAGCCCCAGCATTTT. This gives the protein CASSIGQGANQPQHF.

The CDR3 reads CASSLRAGAKSTDTQYF. CDR3 bases: TGTGCCAGCAGCCTTCGAGCTGGGGCGAAGAGCACAGATACGCAGTATTTT. The V gene is TRBV3-1 (or the pseudogene TRBV3-2), the J gene TRBJ2-3, with D possibly matching TRBD1 (5 bases). This CDR3 is 17 amino acids long. Germline-derived CDR1 and CDR2 are LGHDT and YNNKEL (reference sequence). Deletions cut 4 bases from V and 0 bases from J, with 17 bases between.

V usage is TRBV30 and J usage is TRBJ1-2; a weak D match, TRBD1 (5 bases). Germline CDR1 is GTSNPN and CDR2 is SVGIG (reference sequence). The CDR3 has 14 amino acids. Trimming pared 4 bases from V and 3 bases from J, leaving 15 bases between. CDR3 in DNA: TGTGCCTGGAATCAGTGGGACCGCGACTATGGCTACACCTTC. It codes for CAWNQWDRDYGYTF. Together with reference TRBV30 and TRBJ1-2, the CDR3 gives the full variable domain: SQTIHQWPATLVQPVGSPLSLECTVEGTSNPNLYWYRQAAGRGLQLLFYSVGIGQISSEVPQNLSASRPQDRQFILSSKKLLLSDSGFYLCAWNQWDRDYGYTFGSGTRLTVV.

The V call is TRBV19, the J call TRBJ1-1; D is perhaps TRBD1 (5 bases). Trimming removed 6 bases from V and 4 bases from J, with 21 bases in between. CDR3 length: 16 residues. Germline V lookup: CDR1 LNHDA, CDR2 SQIVND (reference sequence). The CDR3 region has the DNA TGTGCCAGTAGCCCTATCCCTCACCAGGGACGCACTGAAGCTTTCTTT. Its translation: CASSPIPHQGRTEAFF.

The chain carries TRBV7-9 and TRBJ2-7, with D perhaps TRBD2 (6 bases). The CDR3 is made up of 14 amino acids. The germline gives CDR1 SEHNR, CDR2 FQNEAQ (reference sequence). The germline V and J ends were trimmed by 4 bases and 0 bases, with 10 bases remaining between them. The CDR3 nucleotides read TGTGCCAGCAGCTCTGAGCGGGCCTCCTACGAGCAGTACTTC. Translating it yields CASSSERASYEQYF.

This chain uses TRBV10-2 with TRBJ2-7, with 9 bases fitting TRBD1. Germline V lookup: CDR1 WSHSY, CDR2 SAAADI. Trimming cost V 6 bases and J 0 bases; bases outside gene matches: 3. This CDR3 contains 14 residues. This CDR3 is CASSGQGSSYEQYF. In DNA form, the CDR3 reads TGCGCCAGCAGCGGACAGGGGAGCTCCTACGAGCAGTACTTC.